This entry lists 28 T cell receptor beta chains sequenced from one sample in a study of T cell responses to AZD1222 COVID-19 vaccine. Profiling relied on immunoSEQ multiplex PCR, and the TCRdb table lists in-frame clones only, not all of them. The data contain roughly 150,000 clones, 90% to 95% of them singletons. This material consisted of peripheral blood, taken 28 days after the second AZD1222 dose. These TCRs come from an adult who received the AZD1222 COVID-19 vaccine.

This chain uses TRBV20-1 with TRBJ1-2; D call uncertain. CDR3 length: 10 amino acids. The V end lost 7 bases, the J end lost 5 bases, and 8 bases lay between the germline ends. Germline-derived CDR1 and CDR2 are DFQATT and SNEGSKA (reference sequence). CDR3 sequence reads: CSGERYGYTF. CDR3 sequence (DNA): TGCAGTGGGGAGAGATATGGCTACACCTTC.

The genes are TRBV18 and TRBJ2-7, with 7 bases that match TRBD2. The CDR3 is 13 residues long. Germline values: CDR1 KGHSH, CDR2 LQKENI. V dropped 3 bases and J dropped 6; count of bases not matched to a gene: 5. The CDR3 coding sequence is TGTGCCAGCTCACCGACCGGGACTATCGAGCAGTACTTC. Amino acids: CASSPTGTIEQYF.

The rearrangement links TRBV5-6 to TRBJ2-5; D remains unclear. Germline V gene lookup returns CDR1 SGHDT and CDR2 YYEEEE. Trimming removed 2 bases from V and 5 bases from J, with 22 bases in between. This CDR3 spans 17 amino acids. The CDR3 is CASSLRSFWAVGETQYF. In DNA form, the CDR3 reads TGTGCCAGCAGCTTACGGAGCTTCTGGGCGGTTGGGGAGACCCAGTACTTC. Drawing the rest from reference TRBV5-6 and TRBJ2-5, the complete variable domain is DAGVTQSPTHLIKTRGQQVTLRCSPKSGHDTVSWYQQALGQGPQFIFQYYEEEERQRGNFPDRFSGHQFPNYSSELNVNALLLGDSALYLCASSLRSFWAVGETQYFGPGTRLLVL.

The chain couples TRBV4-1 to TRBJ2-1; 8 bases line up with TRBD2. The CDR3 has 16 amino acids. V was clipped by 0 bases and J by 4 bases; unmatched bases: 5. From germline, CDR1 is MGHRA and CDR2 YSYEKL. This CDR3 is CASSQDIRGGYNEQFF. DNA for the CDR3: TGCGCCAGCAGCCAAGATATTCGGGGGGGGTACAATGAGCAGTTCTTC.

The sample holds one count of this clone. The chain has TRBV7-2 and TRBJ2-2; tentatively, D is TRBD1 or TRBD2 (5 bases each). CDR1 is SGHTA and CDR2 is FQGNSA in the germline V gene. The germline V and J ends were trimmed by 2 bases and 3 bases, with 10 bases remaining between them. The CDR3 runs 15 residues. This CDR3 reads CASSLQGRDTGELFF. The CDR3, as DNA: TGTGCCAGCAGCTTACAGGGACGAGACACCGGGGAGCTGTTTTTT.

This clone was found once. CDR3 bases: TGTGCCAGCGCCCCCTTCTATGGCTACACCTTC. Translation: CASAPFYGYTF. The rearrangement links TRBV2 to TRBJ1-2; D gene ambiguous. Germline CDR1 SNHLY, CDR2 FYNNEI. V lost 8 bases and J 4 bases, leaving 8 bases between the germline ends. CDR3 length equals 11 residues.

This chain links TRBV28 with TRBJ1-1; no definite D call. V shed 6 bases and J shed 1 base, with 15 bases lying between them. The germline CDR1 and CDR2 sequences are MDHEN and SYDVKM. The CDR3 is 15 amino acids. As DNA, the CDR3 is TGTGCCAGCAGGCCCCTAAGACCGACGAACACTGAAGCTTTCTTT. Translating it yields CASRPLRPTNTEAFF.

This chain connects TRBV6-1 to TRBJ1-6; a possible D gene is TRBD1 (5 bases). In germline, CDR1 is MNHNS, CDR2 SASEGT. The CDR3 has 14 residues. V was pared by 3 bases and J by 11 bases, with 14 bases between. The CDR3: CASSDGAGGTPLHF. In DNA form, the CDR3 reads TGTGCCAGCAGTGACGGGGCAGGCGGGACACCCCTCCACTTT.

There are a few counts of this clone. V usage is TRBV3-1 (or the pseudogene TRBV3-2) and J usage is TRBJ2-1; TRBD1 or TRBD2 may be the D gene (5 bases each). This CDR3 comprises 15 residues. V was cut by 3 bases and J by 0 bases, with 9 bases left in between. Germline-derived CDR1 and CDR2 are LGHDT and YNNKEL (reference sequence). The chain's CDR3 is CASSQGVSSYNEQFF. In DNA, the CDR3 is TGTGCCAGCAGCCAGGGGGTAAGCTCCTACAATGAGCAGTTCTTC.

The V and J genes are TRBV11-2 and TRBJ2-7; 8 bases fit TRBD2. With V trimmed by 5 bases and J by 2 bases, 8 bases remained unmatched. Germline V CDR1 and CDR2: SGHAT, FQNNGV. The CDR3 consists of 15 residues. The CDR3 DNA is TGTGCCAGCAGCCTGGGGACTAGGTACCCCTACGAGCAGTACTTC. This gives the protein CASSLGTRYPYEQYF.

This chain connects TRBV5-1 to TRBJ2-1; 8 positions agree with TRBD1. CDR3 size: 17 residues. Germline CDR1 is SGHRS and CDR2 is YFSETQ. With V trimmed by 4 bases and J by 0 bases, 9 bases remained unmatched. Here the CDR3 reads CASSLGQGGSSYNEQFF. The CDR3 bases are TGCGCCAGCAGCCTCGGACAGGGAGGTAGCTCCTACAATGAGCAGTTCTTC.

This chain uses TRBV10-3 with TRBJ2-3; D call uncertain. The germline V gene encodes CDR1 ENHRY and CDR2 SYGVKD. CDR3 length: 12 residues. The germline V and J ends were trimmed by 10 bases and 1 base, with 9 bases remaining between them. The CDR3 coding sequence is TGTGCCACCAAAGTGGGCACAGATACGCAGTATTTT. Translating gives CATKVGTDTQYF.

The chain recombines TRBV12-5 with TRBJ1-1; tentatively, D is TRBD1 (6 bases). Per the germline V gene, CDR1 is LGHNT and CDR2 is FRNRAP. The CDR3 loop spans 13 amino acids. The V and J ends lost 3 bases and 7 bases respectively, with 12 bases between them. The CDR3 is CASGFWGANEAFF. Written as DNA, the CDR3 is TGTGCTAGTGGTTTTTGGGGGGCAAATGAAGCTTTCTTT.

The chain joins TRBV6-4 to TRBJ2-2; the D call may be TRBD1 or TRBD2 (5 bases each). The CDR3 totals 13 residues. Germline CDR1 MRHNA, CDR2 SNTAGT. V shed 2 bases and J shed 7 bases, with 8 bases lying between them. CDR3 residues: CASSDRDGGELFF. In DNA, the CDR3 is TGTGCCAGCAGTGACAGGGACGGCGGGGAGCTGTTTTTT.

The V call is TRBV2, the J call TRBJ1-4, with a weak D call TRBD1 (5 bases). The CDR3 extends over 15 amino acids. The V end was cut by 0 bases, the J end by 1 base, with 6 bases between. Germline CDR1 is SNHLY and CDR2 is FYNNEI. The CDR3 nucleotides are TGTGCCAGCAGTGAAGCTGGGGGAACTAATGAAAAACTGTTTTTT. Amino acid sequence: CASSEAGGTNEKLFF.

The gene calls are TRBV19 and TRBJ1-5, with D maybe TRBD1 (6 bases). Trimming cost V 6 bases and J 7 bases, with 10 bases left between them. The V gene's germline CDR1 is LNHDA and CDR2 SQIVND (reference sequence). The CDR3 is made up of 12 amino acids. The CDR3 loop is CASSYRDQPQHF. As DNA, the CDR3 is TGTGCCAGTAGCTACAGGGACCAGCCCCAGCATTTT.

The chain uses TRBV27 and TRBJ1-3; D gene unclear. The length of the CDR3 is 13 residues. The V gene's germline CDR1 is MNHEY and CDR2 SMNVEV (reference sequence). The ends were cut back, 5 bases at V and 4 bases at J, with 9 bases in the middle. DNA for the CDR3: TGTGCCAGCAGTAGGGCGGACGGAAACACCATATATTTT. It specifies CASSRADGNTIYF.

V usage is TRBV7-2 and J usage is TRBJ1-4; D is possibly TRBD1 (5 bases). Trimming shortened V by 5 bases and J by 6 bases, and 13 bases separated the two germline ends. This CDR3 is 14 amino acids long. CDR1 is SGHTA and CDR2 is FQGNSA in the germline V gene. The CDR3 is CASSTGGGDEKLFF. CDR3 coding DNA: TGTGCCAGCAGCACCGGGGGTGGGGATGAAAAACTGTTTTTT. The variable domain in full, with the rest retrieved from reference TRBV7-2 and TRBJ1-4, is GAGVSQSPSNKVTEKGKDVELRCDPISGHTALYWYRQSLGQGLEFLIYFQGNSAPDKSGLPSDRFSAERTGGSVSTLTIQRTQQEDSAVYLCASSTGGGDEKLFFGSGTQLSVL.

This clone is a singleton in its sample. Other DNA sequences in this specimen translate into the identical CDR3. The J gene is TRBJ1-5, the V gene TRBV2; D is undetermined. The ends were cut back, 8 bases at V and 0 bases at J, with 8 bases in the middle. This CDR3 has 13 residues. CDR1 and CDR2 (germline): SNHLY, FYNNEI. CDR3 sequence reads: CASRRDSNQPQHF. Here the CDR3 DNA reads TGTGCCAGCCGGAGGGATAGCAATCAGCCCCAGCATTTT. The full variable domain, in which reference TRBV2 and TRBJ1-5 provide the parts outside the CDR3, is EPEVTQTPSHQVTQMGQEVILRCVPISNHLYFYWYRQILGQKVEFLVSFYNNEISEKSEIFDDQFSVERPDGSNFTLKIRSTKLEDSAMYFCASRRDSNQPQHFGDGTRLSIL.

The chain joins TRBV9 to TRBJ2-1, with TRBD2 matching 7 bases. Germline V gives CDR1 SGDLS, CDR2 YYNGEE. The CDR3 is made up of 15 amino acids. V lost 3 bases to trimming and J lost 2 bases; unmatched junction nucleotides: 5. The CDR3 loop is CASSAAGWAYNEQFF. The CDR3 DNA reads TGTGCCAGCAGCGCAGCGGGGTGGGCCTACAATGAGCAGTTCTTC.

This rearrangement joins TRBV11-3 to TRBJ2-3; D is perhaps TRBD1 (5 bases). Per germline, CDR1 SGHNT and CDR2 YENEEA. CDR3 size: 13 residues. The V gene lost 4 bases and the J gene lost 5 bases, with 10 bases spanning the gap. The CDR3 nucleotides are TGTGCCAGCAGCTATGGGGCCCAAGATACGCAGTATTTT. As protein: CASSYGAQDTQYF. The full variable domain, rest sourced from reference TRBV11-3 and TRBJ2-3, is EAGVVQSPRYKIIEKKQPVAFWCNPISGHNTLYWYLQNLGQGPELLIRYENEEAVDDSQLPKDRFSAERLKGVDSTLKIQPAELGDSAVYLCASSYGAQDTQYFGPGTRLTVL.

The chain has TRBV7-8 and TRBJ1-4; possibly TRBD1 for D (6 bases). Germline V lookup: CDR1 SGHVS, CDR2 FQNEAQ. Trimming removed 3 bases at V and 2 bases at J, with 13 bases between. The CDR3 has 16 amino acids. The CDR3 nucleotides read TGTGCCAGCAGCTTGTCTCGGGGGCCCACTAATGAAAAACTGTTTTTT. As protein: CASSLSRGPTNEKLFF.

The rearrangement joins TRBV7-8 to TRBJ2-1; TRBD1 might be the D (6 bases). This CDR3 comprises 18 residues. Germline CDR1 reads SGHVS; CDR2 reads FQNEAQ. Trimming shortened V by 7 bases and J by 0 bases, and 22 bases separated the two germline ends. In DNA, the CDR3 is TGTGCCAGCATCCATTCGGCCCCGCAGGGGAGCTCCTACAATGAGCAGTTCTTC. Its translation is CASIHSAPQGSSYNEQFF. Full variable domain (remainder filled in from reference TRBV7-8 and TRBJ2-1): GAGVSQSPRYKVAKRGQDVALRCDPISGHVSLFWYQQALGQGPEFLTYFQNEAQLDKSGLPSDRFFAERPEGSVSTLKIQRTQQEDSAVYLCASIHSAPQGSSYNEQFFGPGTRLTVL.

The V gene is TRBV6-5, the J gene TRBJ1-5; D unclear. Germline CDR1 reads MNHEY; CDR2 reads SVGAGI. The germline V and J ends were trimmed by 4 bases and 2 bases, with 6 bases remaining between them. This CDR3 comprises 13 residues. The CDR3 sequence is CASSWQGNQPQHF. Written as DNA, the CDR3 is TGTGCCAGCAGTTGGCAGGGCAATCAGCCCCAGCATTTT.

The chain has TRBV3-1 (or the pseudogene TRBV3-2) and TRBJ2-7; D gene ambiguous. Germline V gives CDR1 LGHDT, CDR2 YNNKEL (reference sequence). The CDR3 sequence is 11 residues long. V was clipped by 1 base and J by 4 bases, with 2 bases between them. CDR3 protein: CASSQAYEQYF. In DNA form, the CDR3 reads TGTGCCAGCAGCCAAGCGTACGAGCAGTACTTC.

This chain joins TRBV2 and TRBJ1-1; the D gene is possibly TRBD1 (6 bases). Germline CDR1 reads SNHLY; CDR2 reads FYNNEI. The CDR3 spans 18 residues. V lost 5 bases to trimming and J lost 6 bases, with 28 bases between them. The CDR3 is CASSPTHNNPTGTPEAFF. The CDR3 region has the DNA TGTGCCAGCAGTCCTACCCACAACAACCCGACAGGAACACCTGAAGCTTTCTTT.

This chain uses TRBV7-2 with TRBJ2-1; 8 nucleotides align to TRBD1. The CDR3 runs 15 residues. V dropped 10 bases and J dropped 4; count of bases not matched to a gene: 12. CDR1 SGHTA and CDR2 FQGNSA come from the germline V gene. CDR3 sequence: CATSPRGQGYNEQFF. CDR3 sequence (DNA): TGTGCCACCAGTCCGAGAGGACAGGGTTACAATGAGCAGTTCTTC.

CDR3 coding DNA: TGTGCCAGCAGTTTGGGGTCCATGCATAATTCACCCCTCCACTTT. Protein sequence: CASSLGSMHNSPLHF. This sequence joins TRBV27 and TRBJ1-6; D unresolved. V was shortened by 3 bases and J by 5 bases, with 11 bases between the two germline ends. Germline assignment: CDR1 MNHEY and CDR2 SMNVEV (reference sequence). CDR3 length equals 15 residues.